This TCR beta chain was recovered during a study of post-analysis software for immune sequencing data (dated by TCRdb to the mid-2010s). Concerning the study at large: Recorded disease courses included relapsing-remitting, secondary progressive and progressive-relapsing multiple sclerosis, with some patients lacking subtype annotation. The multiple sclerosis patient repertoires were compared with more than 10 previously published healthy control repertoires from donors aged roughly 6 to 27 years. A subset of samples was prepared in parallel using single-end sample barcoding, then pooled and co-amplified after Illumina adapter ligation. Results the study describes overall, beyond this receptor: Compared with controls, multiple sclerosis patients had significantly lower normalized Chao1 diversity, a finding suggesting substantial peripheral T-cell clonal expansion. Patients showed significantly higher frequencies than controls for 4 or 5 TRBV segments, among them TRBV5-6, TRBV5-1 and TRBV20-1. Direct clustering with F measure showed strong co-clustering of samples prepared in the same batch, prompting a batch-effect correction. The control group was slightly older than the multiple sclerosis patient group.

To demonstrate the VDJtools post-analysis software, the study profiled TCR beta repertoires from the peripheral blood of about a dozen young patients with multiple sclerosis. Multiple sclerosis patients were children and adolescents aged roughly 6 to 17 years. This clonotype has a count of ten or more. Its antigen has not been determined. Base qualities are not provided; no much larger clone lies one nucleotide away. The library was obtained by PCR. The reads were generated on an Illumina HiSeq 2500. Unique molecular identifiers were incorporated into TCR beta cDNA libraries to reduce PCR and sequencing biases. Around 500,000 cDNA molecules were obtained for every 1 to 10 million input T cells, so each molecule roughly corresponded to one T cell. The patient libraries were prepared and sequenced with the same protocol used for the earlier healthy control dataset. Within a given batch, samples were prepared together, multiplexed and sequenced on the same HiSeq lane. Per the original workflow: MIGEC was used to process the raw barcoded reads, and molecular identifier groups with only a single read were discarded before consensus assembly and CDR3 extraction. Clonotype tables were post-analysed with VDJtools, normalizing diversity by down-sampling all datasets to the smallest sample size. In repertoire overlap clustering, CDR3 amino acid sequences, but not nucleotide sequences, were matched to correct batch-related cross-sample contamination. Starting from the raw public reads, TCRdb applied fastp trimming at Q25, assembled clones with MiXCR and retained in-frame beta chains. Each CDR3 protein appears once, grouped with its most common genes and DNA. TCRdb assigned the V and J calls; the authors' analysis was not used. The sample has about 770,000 distinct CDR3 sequences on record, around 46% of them singletons. Jointly, the top ten make up 4.9% of the sample.

Based on the germline V gene, the CDR1 and CDR2 sequences are MNHNS and SASEGT. The CDR3 measures 16 amino acids from cysteine to phenylalanine. Only the CDR3 DNA stays, 48 bases, in frame from base 1. Trimming takes 7 bases from V and 1 base from J, and the germline ends sit 17 bases apart. This sequence originates from a girl aged 5 to 17 with multiple sclerosis. The sequence links TRBV6-1 to TRBJ2-1; a tentative D call is TRBD1 (5 bases match). Sequencing was done on a sample of blood. The CDR3 corresponds to CASIKGIGTSYNEQFF. The DNA is as follows: TGTGCCAGCATTAAGGGGATAGGCACATCCTACAATGAGCAGTTCTTC.